Presented here are 14 T cell receptor beta chains from one specimen sequenced in a study of control samples from healthy donors and cancer patients. Libraries were prepared by immunoSEQ multiplex PCR; TCRdb keeps only in-frame clonotypes and omits some of them. The sample has 75,000 to 95,000 clones, just over 90% seen once. Sample: blood. All receptors come from a woman aged 25 to 39 in good health.

This chain links TRBV7-2 with TRBJ2-3, with D possibly TRBD2 on 6 matching bases. The CDR3 loop spans 14 amino acids. Germline CDR1 reads SGHTA; CDR2 reads FQGNSA. V was cut by 0 bases and J by 5 bases, with 9 bases left in between. The CDR3 spells CASSLAGGVDTQYF. DNA for the CDR3: TGTGCCAGCAGCTTAGCGGGGGGTGTAGATACGCAGTATTTT.

V and J are TRBV3-1 (or the pseudogene TRBV3-2) and TRBJ2-7; D uncertain. The CDR3 runs 15 residues. V was shortened by 3 bases and J by 0 bases, with 12 bases between the two germline ends. Germline V gene lookup returns CDR1 LGHDT and CDR2 YNNKEL (reference sequence). The CDR3 DNA reads as TGTGCCAGCAGCCAGCTCCAACTCCTCTCCTACGAGCAGTACTTC. Protein: CASSQLQLLSYEQYF.

Note on this clone: The same CDR3 can be traced to other DNA sequences in this sample. J is TRBJ1-1 and V is TRBV12-3 or TRBV12-4; D gene uncertain. Trimming removed 8 bases from V and 0 bases from J, with 10 bases in between. This CDR3 contains 13 residues. The DNA of the CDR3 is TGTGCCAGCTCGCGGACCTTGAACACTGAAGCTTTCTTT. This gives the protein CASSRTLNTEAFF.

This rearrangement joins TRBV6-1 to TRBJ2-3, with TRBD2 matching 13 bases. CDR1 is MNHNS, CDR2 SASEGT, per germline. Trimming at V came to 2 bases and at J to 6 bases, leaving 2 bases not matched to a gene. The CDR3 is 15 amino acids. In nucleotides, the CDR3 is TGTGCCAGCAGTGAATCGACTAGCGGGGGGGATACGCAGTATTTT. It is translated as CASSESTSGGDTQYF.

The rearrangement uses TRBV5-6 and TRBJ1-1; 10 bases are shared with TRBD1. The CDR3 has 14 residues. Germline V gives CDR1 SGHDT, CDR2 YYEEEE. The V segment lost 4 bases and the J segment 3 bases; nucleotides outside the gene matches: 3. CDR3: CASSKGQGYTEAFF. DNA of the CDR3: TGTGCCAGCAGCAAGGGACAGGGGTACACTGAAGCTTTCTTT. The complete variable domain, with remaining parts taken from reference TRBV5-6 and TRBJ1-1, reads DAGVTQSPTHLIKTRGQQVTLRCSPKSGHDTVSWYQQALGQGPQFIFQYYEEEERQRGNFPDRFSGHQFPNYSSELNVNALLLGDSALYLCASSKGQGYTEAFFGQGTRLTVV.

The rearrangement joins TRBV19 to TRBJ1-1; 7 bases fit TRBD1. Germline CDR1 and CDR2: LNHDA and SQIVND (reference sequence). Trimming at V came to 10 bases and at J to 1 base, leaving 9 bases not matched to a gene. The CDR3 length is 14 residues. This CDR3 reads CATTRGEKNTEAFF. DNA for the CDR3: TGTGCCACCACCAGGGGGGAAAAGAACACTGAAGCTTTCTTT.

In this sample, this clone turned up a few times. This chain connects TRBV10-3 to TRBJ1-6; D remains ambiguous. This CDR3 comprises 12 residues. V lost 8 bases and J 10 bases, leaving 12 bases between the germline ends. From germline, CDR1 is ENHRY and CDR2 SYGVKD. CDR3 coding DNA: TGTGCCATCGGGCAGGAGGGCTCACCCCTCCACTTT. Translation gives CAIGQEGSPLHF.

The chain links TRBV6-1 to TRBJ2-5; the D gene is possibly TRBD2 (6 bases). This CDR3 has 14 amino acids. Between the trimmed V and J ends, which lost 1 base and 7 bases, there was a span of 13 bases. Germline values: CDR1 MNHNS, CDR2 SASEGT. CDR3 sequence (DNA): TGTGCCAGCAGTGAAGTGGGGGAGGTTGGGACCCAGTACTTC. It is translated as CASSEVGEVGTQYF.

J is TRBJ1-4 and V is TRBV29-1; TRBD1 is a possible D gene (6 bases). This CDR3 is 13 amino acids long. Germline CDR1 and CDR2: SQVTM and ANQGSEA. Trimming cost V 6 bases and J 1 base, with 9 bases left between them. CDR3 nucleotide sequence: TGCAGCGTCGCAGGGGTAACTAATGAAAAACTGTTTTTT. Its translation: CSVAGVTNEKLFF.

The chain recombines TRBV5-1 with TRBJ1-1; possible D gene TRBD1, 6 bases. The CDR3 loop spans 15 amino acids. Trimming pared 0 bases from V and 3 bases from J, leaving 12 bases between. CDR1 is SGHRS and CDR2 is YFSETQ in the germline V gene. CDR3 nucleotide sequence: TGCGCCAGCAGCTTGGCCTTTGGACAGCACACTGAAGCTTTCTTT. It is translated as CASSLAFGQHTEAFF.

V is TRBV12-3 or TRBV12-4 and J is TRBJ2-5; possibly TRBD1 for D (5 bases). This CDR3 has 10 amino acids. Trimming pared 8 bases from V and 5 bases from J, leaving 6 bases between. The CDR3 protein is CASAGETQYF. The DNA of the CDR3 is TGTGCCAGCGCAGGGGAGACCCAGTACTTC.

This chain connects TRBV6-1 to TRBJ2-1; D not resolved. Trimming took 3 bases from V and 8 from J, leaving 14 bases between them. The length of the CDR3 is 14 residues. Germline V gene lookup returns CDR1 MNHNS and CDR2 SASEGT. CDR3 sequence (DNA): TGTGCCAGCAGTGATGGATCTCAAAGGGATGAGCAGTTCTTC. Encoded protein: CASSDGSQRDEQFF.

The chain joins TRBV7-3 to TRBJ2-2; either TRBD1 or TRBD2 may supply D (6 bases each). This CDR3 comprises 16 residues. The germline V gene has CDR1 SGHTA and CDR2 FQGTGA. V lost 2 bases, J lost 4 bases, and 14 bases lay in between. The CDR3 region has the DNA TGTGCCAGCAGCTTACCCCGAGGGGGGATCACCGGGGAGCTGTTTTTT. Protein sequence: CASSLPRGGITGELFF.

The CDR3 DNA reads TGTGCCAGCAGTCGGCTAGCGGGGAGGACAGATACGCAGTATTTT. Its protein is CASSRLAGRTDTQYF. The V gene is TRBV2, the J gene TRBJ2-3; TRBD2 matches at 9 bases. CDR1 SNHLY and CDR2 FYNNEI come from the germline V gene. This CDR3 contains 15 residues. J lost 3 bases, V lost 5 bases, and 6 bases had no gene match.